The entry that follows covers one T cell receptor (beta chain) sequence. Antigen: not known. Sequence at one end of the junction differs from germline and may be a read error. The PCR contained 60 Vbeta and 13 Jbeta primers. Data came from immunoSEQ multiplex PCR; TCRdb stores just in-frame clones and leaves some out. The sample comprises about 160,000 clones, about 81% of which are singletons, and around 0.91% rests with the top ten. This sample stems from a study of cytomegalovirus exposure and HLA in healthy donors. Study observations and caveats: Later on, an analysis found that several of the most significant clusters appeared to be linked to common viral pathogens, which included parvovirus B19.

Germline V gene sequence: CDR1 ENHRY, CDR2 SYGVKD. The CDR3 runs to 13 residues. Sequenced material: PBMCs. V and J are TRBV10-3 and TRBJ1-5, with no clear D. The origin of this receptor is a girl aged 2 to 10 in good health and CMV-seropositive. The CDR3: CAINEGRNQPQHF. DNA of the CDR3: TGTGCCATCAATGAGGGCAGGAATCAGCCCCAGCATTTT.